The next 5 T cell receptor beta chains were all read from a single sample in a study of identical twins. TCRdb fed the 5' RACE reads into MiXCR, producing one record per CDR3 protein. This sample yields fewer than 650,000 distinct CDR3 sequences, of which around 7.5% are seen a single time; around 1.6% belongs to the top ten. These data are also associated with another study on yellow fever vaccine responses in identical twins.

Sequencing was done on a sample of PBMCs. These receptors were collected from a woman aged 18-30 years in good health.

This clonotype was seen repeatedly, ten times or more. Compared with germline, one end of the junction differs, possibly owing to a read error. The gene calls are TRBV5-1 and TRBJ2-7; no reliable D call. CDR3 length: 12 amino acids. Germline loops: CDR1 SGHRS, CDR2 YFSETQ. The CDR3 reads CASSLVHGEQYF. CDR3 DNA: TGCGCCAGCAGTTTGGTACACGGCGAGCAGTACTTC.

This clonotype was observed many times. The CDR3 coding sequence is TGTGCCAGCAGCCAAGGGAACCCCACGGCCTCCTACGAGCAGTACTTC. This codes for CASSQGNPTASYEQYF. The gene calls are TRBV3-1 and TRBJ2-7; D call uncertain. The V gene's germline CDR1 is LGHDT and CDR2 YNNKEL (reference sequence). V was pared by 1 base and J by 0 bases, with 13 bases between. This CDR3 has 16 amino acids.

This clonotype appeared many times. The chain couples TRBV7-7 to TRBJ1-4, with a weak D call TRBD1 (6 bases). The CDR3 spans 15 residues. Between the trimmed V and J ends, which lost 1 base and 3 bases, there was a span of 9 bases. Per the germline V gene, CDR1 is SSHAT and CDR2 is FNYEAQ (reference sequence). CDR3 loop: CASSLGRGPNEKLFF. CDR3 sequence (DNA): TGTGCCAGCAGCTTAGGCAGGGGCCCTAATGAAAAACTGTTTTTT.

This clonotype appeared a few times. The chain is built from TRBV20-1 and TRBJ1-1; D is possibly TRBD1 (6 bases). V shed 7 bases and J shed 5 bases, with 11 bases lying between them. Germline CDR1 is DFQATT and CDR2 is SNEGSKA (reference sequence). CDR3 length: 11 amino acids. In DNA form, the CDR3 reads TGCAGTGGGACAGACTGGACTGAAGCTTTCTTT. Translation gives CSGTDWTEAFF.

This clonotype was observed at least ten times. An end of the junction does not agree with germline; a read error may underlie this. The V gene is TRBV7-2, the J gene TRBJ2-5; tentative D call: TRBD1 (6 bases). Germline V gives CDR1 SGHTA, CDR2 FQGNSA. This CDR3 region has 13 residues. CDR3 region: CASSRGPQETQYF. CDR3 sequence (DNA): TGCGCCAGCAGCAGGGGCCCCCAAGAGACCCAGTACTTC.